This TCR beta chain emerged from a study of cytotoxic CD8 clonotypes in ibrutinib-treated CLL. In the study overall: Partial responses numbered around 24 and complete responses 2; after a median around 68 months, about 14 stayed remitted and 12 progressed.

Whole-study results and caveats: Rising at ibrutinib response, clonality subsequently fell back toward baseline at progression. The public clonotypes identified were infrequent and showed contraction or stability on treatment.

Investigators sought sequencing depths of between 1 in 200,000 and 1 in 1 million T cells. Assay used: immunoSEQ multiplex PCR; TCRdb lists only in-frame clones, some missing. This sample has approximately 80,000 clones, with 86% found just once. This clone was counted a few times. The antigen remains unidentified. This sample comprised PBMCs, obtained before ibrutinib treatment. This receptor was obtained from a human donor with chronic lymphocytic leukemia.

The DNA for the CDR3 is TGCGCCAGCAGGGTCGGAGCCGTGAACGAGCAGTACTTC. Translation gives CASRVGAVNEQYF. The V and J genes are TRBV5-1 and TRBJ2-7; D is unclear. Trimming stripped 5 bases from V and 5 bases from J, with 14 bases between. This CDR3 spans 13 amino acids. Germline assignment: CDR1 SGHRS and CDR2 YFSETQ. Full variable domain (outside the CDR3, taken from reference TRBV5-1 and TRBJ2-7): KAGVTQTPRYLIKTRGQQVTLSCSPISGHRSVSWYQQTPGQGLQFLFEYFSETQRNKGNFPGRFSGRQFSNSRSEMNVSTLELGDSALYLCASRVGAVNEQYFGPGTRLTVT.